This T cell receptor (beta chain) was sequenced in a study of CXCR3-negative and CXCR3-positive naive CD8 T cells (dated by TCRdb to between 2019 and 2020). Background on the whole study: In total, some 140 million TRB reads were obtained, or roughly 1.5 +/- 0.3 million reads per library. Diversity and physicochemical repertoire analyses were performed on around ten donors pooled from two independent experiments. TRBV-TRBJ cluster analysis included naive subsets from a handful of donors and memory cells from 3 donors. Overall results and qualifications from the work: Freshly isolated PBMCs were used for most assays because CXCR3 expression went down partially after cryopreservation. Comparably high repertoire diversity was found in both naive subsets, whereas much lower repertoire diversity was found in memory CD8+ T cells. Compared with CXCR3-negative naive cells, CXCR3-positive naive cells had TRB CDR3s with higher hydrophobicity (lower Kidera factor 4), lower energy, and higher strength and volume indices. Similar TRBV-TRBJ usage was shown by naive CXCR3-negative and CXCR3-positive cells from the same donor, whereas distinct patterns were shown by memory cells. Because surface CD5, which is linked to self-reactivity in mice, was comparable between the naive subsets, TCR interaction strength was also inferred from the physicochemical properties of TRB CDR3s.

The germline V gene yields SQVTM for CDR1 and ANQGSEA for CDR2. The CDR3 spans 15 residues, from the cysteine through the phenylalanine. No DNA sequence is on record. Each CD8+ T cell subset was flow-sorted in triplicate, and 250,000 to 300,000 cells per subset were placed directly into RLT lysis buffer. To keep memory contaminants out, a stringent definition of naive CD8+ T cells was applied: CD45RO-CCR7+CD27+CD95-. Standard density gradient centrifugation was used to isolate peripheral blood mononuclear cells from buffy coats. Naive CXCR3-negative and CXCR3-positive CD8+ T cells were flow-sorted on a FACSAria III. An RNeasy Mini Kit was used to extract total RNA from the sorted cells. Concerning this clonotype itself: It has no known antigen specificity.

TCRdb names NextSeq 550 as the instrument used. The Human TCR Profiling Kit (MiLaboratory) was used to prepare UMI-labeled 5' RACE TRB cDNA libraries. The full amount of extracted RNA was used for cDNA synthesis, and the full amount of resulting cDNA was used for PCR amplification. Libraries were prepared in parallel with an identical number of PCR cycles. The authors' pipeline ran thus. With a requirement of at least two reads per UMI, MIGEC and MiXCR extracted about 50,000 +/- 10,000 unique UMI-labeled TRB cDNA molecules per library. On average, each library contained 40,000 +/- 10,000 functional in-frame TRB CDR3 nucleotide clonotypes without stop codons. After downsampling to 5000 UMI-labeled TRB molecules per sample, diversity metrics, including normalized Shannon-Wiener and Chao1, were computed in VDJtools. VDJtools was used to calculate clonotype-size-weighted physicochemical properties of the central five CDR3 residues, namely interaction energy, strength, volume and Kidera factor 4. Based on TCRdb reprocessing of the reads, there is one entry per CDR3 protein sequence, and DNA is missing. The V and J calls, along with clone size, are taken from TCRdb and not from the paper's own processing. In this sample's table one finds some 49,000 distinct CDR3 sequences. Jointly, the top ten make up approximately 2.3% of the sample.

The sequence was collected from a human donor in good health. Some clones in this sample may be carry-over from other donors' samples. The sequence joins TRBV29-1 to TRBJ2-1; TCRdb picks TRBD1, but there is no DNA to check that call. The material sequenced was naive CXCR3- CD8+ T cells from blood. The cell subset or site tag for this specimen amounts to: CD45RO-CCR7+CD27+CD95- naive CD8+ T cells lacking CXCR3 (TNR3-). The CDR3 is CSWTYRGGAYNEQFF.